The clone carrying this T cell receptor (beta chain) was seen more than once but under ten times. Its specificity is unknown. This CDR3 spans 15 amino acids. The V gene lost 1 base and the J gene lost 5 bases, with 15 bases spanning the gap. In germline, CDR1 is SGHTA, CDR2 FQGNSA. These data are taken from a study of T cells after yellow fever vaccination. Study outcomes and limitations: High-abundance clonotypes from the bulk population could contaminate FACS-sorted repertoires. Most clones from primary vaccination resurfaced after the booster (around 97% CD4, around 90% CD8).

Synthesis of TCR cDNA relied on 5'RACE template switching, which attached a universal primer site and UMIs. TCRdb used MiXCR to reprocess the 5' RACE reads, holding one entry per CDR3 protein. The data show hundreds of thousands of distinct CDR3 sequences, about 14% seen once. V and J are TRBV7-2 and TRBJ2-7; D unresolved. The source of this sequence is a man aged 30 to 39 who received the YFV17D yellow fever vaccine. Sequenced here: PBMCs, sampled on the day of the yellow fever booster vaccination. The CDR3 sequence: CASSLDYAFANEQYF. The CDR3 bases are TGTGCCAGCAGCTTAGACTATGCGTTCGCCAACGAGCAGTACTTC.